This TCR beta chain was sequenced during a study of cytomegalovirus exposure and HLA in healthy donors. The study, taken as a whole, reports: A prior analysis recorded that most TCR beta V segments were productive about 90% or about 30% of the time. Most of the CMV-associated TCR beta chains (in a later analysis) appeared to be HLA-restricted. Several of the most significant clusters appeared, in a later analysis, to be linked to common viral pathogens. In a later analysis, TCR association rates varied by HLA locus: DRB1 most, HLA-C fewest.

This PCR relied on a set of 60 Vbeta primers and 13 Jbeta primers. Repertoires were generated with immunoSEQ multiplex PCR, while TCRdb's copy carries only in-frame clones and drops some. The data contain tens of thousands of clones, 60% to 70% of them singletons. A word on this clone: As yet, its antigen is unknown.

The V end was cut by 8 bases, the J end by 1 base, with 14 bases between. CDR1 SNHLY and CDR2 FYNNEI come from the germline V gene. This CDR3 is 14 amino acids long. This chain connects TRBV2 to TRBJ1-1; TRBD1 is a possible D gene (6 bases). Sequencing used PBMCs. This TCR was recovered from a man aged 45-60 years in good health and CMV-seropositive. In nucleotides, the CDR3 is TGTGCCAGCCCACGAAAGGACAGGAACACTGAAGCTTTCTTT. Translation: CASPRKDRNTEAFF.